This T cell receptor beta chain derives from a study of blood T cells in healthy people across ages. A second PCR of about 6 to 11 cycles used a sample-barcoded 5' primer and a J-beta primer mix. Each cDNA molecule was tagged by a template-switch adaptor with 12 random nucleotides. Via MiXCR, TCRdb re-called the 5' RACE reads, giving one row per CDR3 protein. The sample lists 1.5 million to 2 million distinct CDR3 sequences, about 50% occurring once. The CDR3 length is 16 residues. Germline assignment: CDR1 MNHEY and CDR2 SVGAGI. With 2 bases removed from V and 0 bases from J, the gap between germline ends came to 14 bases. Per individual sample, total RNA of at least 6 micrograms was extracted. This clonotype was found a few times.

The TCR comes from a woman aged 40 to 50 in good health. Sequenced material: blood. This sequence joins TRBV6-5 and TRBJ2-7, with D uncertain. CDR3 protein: CASSYGVTTSSYEQYF. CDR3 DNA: TGTGCCAGCAGTTACGGGGTGACAACGAGCTCCTACGAGCAGTACTTC.